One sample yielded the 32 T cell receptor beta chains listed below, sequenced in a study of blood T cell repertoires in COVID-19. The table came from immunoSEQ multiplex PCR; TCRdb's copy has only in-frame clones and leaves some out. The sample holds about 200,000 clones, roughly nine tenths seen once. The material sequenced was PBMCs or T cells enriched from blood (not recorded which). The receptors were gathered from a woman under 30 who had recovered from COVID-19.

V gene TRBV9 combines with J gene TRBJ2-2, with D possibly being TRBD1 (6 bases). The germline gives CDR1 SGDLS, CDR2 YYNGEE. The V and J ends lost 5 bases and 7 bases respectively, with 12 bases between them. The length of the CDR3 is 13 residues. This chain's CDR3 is CASRDTGHGELFF. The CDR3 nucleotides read TGTGCCAGCAGAGATACGGGACACGGGGAGCTGTTTTTT.

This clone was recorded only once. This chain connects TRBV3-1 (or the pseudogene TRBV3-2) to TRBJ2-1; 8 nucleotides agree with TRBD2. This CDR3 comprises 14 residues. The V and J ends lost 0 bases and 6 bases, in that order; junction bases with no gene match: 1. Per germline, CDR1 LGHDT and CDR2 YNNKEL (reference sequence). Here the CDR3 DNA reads TGTGCCAGCAGCCAAGATACTAGCGGCAATGAGCAGTTCTTC. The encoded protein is CASSQDTSGNEQFF.

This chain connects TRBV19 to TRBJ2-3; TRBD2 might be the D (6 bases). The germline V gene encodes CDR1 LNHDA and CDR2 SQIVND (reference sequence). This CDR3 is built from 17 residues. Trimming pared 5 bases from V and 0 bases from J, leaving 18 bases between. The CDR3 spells CASSVSGSGYSTDTQYF. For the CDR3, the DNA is TGTGCCAGTAGTGTTTCAGGGAGCGGGTACAGCACAGATACGCAGTATTTT. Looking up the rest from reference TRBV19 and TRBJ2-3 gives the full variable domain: DGGITQSPKYLFRKEGQNVTLSCEQNLNHDAMYWYRQDPGQGLRLIYYSQIVNDFQKGDIAEGYSVSREKKESFPLTVTSAQKNPTAFYLCASSVSGSGYSTDTQYFGPGTRLTVL.

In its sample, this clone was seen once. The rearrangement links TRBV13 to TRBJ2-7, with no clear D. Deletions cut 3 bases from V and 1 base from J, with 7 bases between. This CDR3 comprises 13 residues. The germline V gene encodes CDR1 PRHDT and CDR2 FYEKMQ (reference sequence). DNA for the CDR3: TGTGCCAGCAGCTTCGCACGGTCCTACGAGCAGTACTTC. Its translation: CASSFARSYEQYF.

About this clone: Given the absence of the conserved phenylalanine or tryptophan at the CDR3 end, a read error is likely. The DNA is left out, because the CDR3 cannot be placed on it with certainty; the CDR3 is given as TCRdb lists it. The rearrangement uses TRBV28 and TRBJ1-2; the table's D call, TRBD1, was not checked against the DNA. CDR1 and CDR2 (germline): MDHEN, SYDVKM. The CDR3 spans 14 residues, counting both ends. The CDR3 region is CASSSPGIRQPPQL.

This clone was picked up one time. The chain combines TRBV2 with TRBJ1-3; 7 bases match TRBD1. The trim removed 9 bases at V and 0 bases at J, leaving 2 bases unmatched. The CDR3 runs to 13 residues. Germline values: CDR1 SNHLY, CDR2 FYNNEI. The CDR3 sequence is CARQGISGNTIYF. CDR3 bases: TGTGCCAGACAGGGGATCTCTGGAAACACCATATATTTT.

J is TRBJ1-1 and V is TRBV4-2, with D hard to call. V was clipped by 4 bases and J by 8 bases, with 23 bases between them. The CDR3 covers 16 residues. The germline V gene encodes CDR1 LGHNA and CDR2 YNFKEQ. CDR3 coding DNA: TGTGCCAGCAGCCTTACGACTACGTTGATGGTTAAAGAAGCTTTCTTT. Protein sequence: CASSLTTTLMVKEAFF.

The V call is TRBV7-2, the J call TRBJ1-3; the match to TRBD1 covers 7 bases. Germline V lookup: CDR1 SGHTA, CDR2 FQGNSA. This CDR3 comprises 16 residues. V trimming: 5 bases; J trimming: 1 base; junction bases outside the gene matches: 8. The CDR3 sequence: CASSTGQIGSGNTIYF. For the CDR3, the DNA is TGTGCCAGCAGCACGGGACAGATTGGTTCTGGAAACACCATATATTTT.

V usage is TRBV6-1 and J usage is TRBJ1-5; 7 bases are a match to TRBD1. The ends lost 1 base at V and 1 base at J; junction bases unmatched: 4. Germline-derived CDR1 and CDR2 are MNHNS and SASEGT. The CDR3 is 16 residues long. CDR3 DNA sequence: TGTGCCAGCAGTGAAGGAGGGGGCGCAAGCAATCAGCCCCAGCATTTT. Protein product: CASSEGGGASNQPQHF.

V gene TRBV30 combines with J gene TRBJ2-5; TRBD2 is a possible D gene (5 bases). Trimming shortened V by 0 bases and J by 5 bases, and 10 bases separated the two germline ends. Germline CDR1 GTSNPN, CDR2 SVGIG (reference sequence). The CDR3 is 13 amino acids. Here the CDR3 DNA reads TGTGCCTGGAGTGTAGGGAGACGGGAGACCCAGTACTTC. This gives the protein CAWSVGRRETQYF.

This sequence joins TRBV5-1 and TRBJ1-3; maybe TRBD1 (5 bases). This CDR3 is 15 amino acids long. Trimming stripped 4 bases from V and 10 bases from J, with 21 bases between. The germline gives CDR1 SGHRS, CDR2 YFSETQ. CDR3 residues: CASSPKDPTPGTIYF. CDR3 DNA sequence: TGCGCCAGCAGCCCAAAGGATCCAACCCCAGGGACCATATATTTT.

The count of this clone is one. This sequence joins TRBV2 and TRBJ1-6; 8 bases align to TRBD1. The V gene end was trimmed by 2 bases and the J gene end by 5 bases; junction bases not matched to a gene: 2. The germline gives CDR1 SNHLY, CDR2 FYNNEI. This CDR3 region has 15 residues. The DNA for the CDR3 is TGTGCCAGCAGTGAACTGGACAGGGATAATTCACCCCTCCACTTT. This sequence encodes CASSELDRDNSPLHF.

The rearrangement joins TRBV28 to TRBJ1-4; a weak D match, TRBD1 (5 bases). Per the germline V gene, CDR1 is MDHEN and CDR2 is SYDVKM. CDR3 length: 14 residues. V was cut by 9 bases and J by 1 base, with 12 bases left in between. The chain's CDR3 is CASLSGVTNEKLFF. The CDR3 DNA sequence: TGTGCCAGTCTGTCGGGGGTAACTAATGAAAAACTGTTTTTT.

Written as DNA, the CDR3 is TGTGCCAGCAGCGCCGGACAGGGATTCTCTGGAAACACCATATATTTT. Translated, it gives CASSAGQGFSGNTIYF. The chain has TRBV7-9 and TRBJ1-3, with TRBD1 identical over 8 bases. The junction had 6 bases not matched to a gene; V was cut back by 5 bases and J by 0 bases. The germline gives CDR1 SEHNR, CDR2 FQNEAQ (reference sequence). CDR3 length: 16 residues.

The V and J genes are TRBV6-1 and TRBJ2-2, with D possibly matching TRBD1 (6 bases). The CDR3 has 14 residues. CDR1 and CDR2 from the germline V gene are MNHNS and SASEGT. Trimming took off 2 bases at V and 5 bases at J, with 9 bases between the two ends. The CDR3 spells CASSESGVTGELFF. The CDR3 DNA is TGTGCCAGCAGTGAATCAGGGGTAACCGGGGAGCTGTTTTTT.

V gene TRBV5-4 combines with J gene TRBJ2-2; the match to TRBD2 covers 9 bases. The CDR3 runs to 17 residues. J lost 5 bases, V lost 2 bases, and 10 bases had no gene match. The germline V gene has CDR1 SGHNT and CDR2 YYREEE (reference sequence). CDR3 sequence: CASSLGGLARGTGELFF. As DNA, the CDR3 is TGTGCCAGCAGCTTAGGGGGACTAGCTCGCGGTACCGGGGAGCTGTTTTTT.

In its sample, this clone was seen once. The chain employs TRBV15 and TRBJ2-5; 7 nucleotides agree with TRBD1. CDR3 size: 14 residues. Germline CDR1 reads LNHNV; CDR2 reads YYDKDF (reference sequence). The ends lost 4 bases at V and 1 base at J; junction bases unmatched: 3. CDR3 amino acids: CATSTWDSQETQYF. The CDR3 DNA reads TGTGCCACCAGCACCTGGGACAGCCAAGAGACCCAGTACTTC.

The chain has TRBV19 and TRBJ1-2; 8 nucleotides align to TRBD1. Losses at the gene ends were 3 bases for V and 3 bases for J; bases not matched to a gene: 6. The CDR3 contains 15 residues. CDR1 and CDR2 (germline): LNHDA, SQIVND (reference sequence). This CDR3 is CASSMRTTGDYGYTF. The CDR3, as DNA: TGTGCCAGTAGTATGAGGACGACAGGGGACTATGGCTACACCTTC.

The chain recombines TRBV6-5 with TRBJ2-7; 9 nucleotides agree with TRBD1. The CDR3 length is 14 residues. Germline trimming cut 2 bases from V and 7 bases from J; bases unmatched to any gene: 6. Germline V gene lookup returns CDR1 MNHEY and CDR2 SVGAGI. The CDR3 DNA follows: TGTGCCAGCAGTTACCGGGACAGGGCAGGGGAGCAGTACTTC. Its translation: CASSYRDRAGEQYF.

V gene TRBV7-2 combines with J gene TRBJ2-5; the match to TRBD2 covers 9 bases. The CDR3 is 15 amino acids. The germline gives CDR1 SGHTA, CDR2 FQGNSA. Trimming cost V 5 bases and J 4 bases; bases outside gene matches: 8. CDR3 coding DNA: TGTGCCAGCAGCCCCAGTACAGCGGGGGGAGAGACCCAGTACTTC. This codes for CASSPSTAGGETQYF. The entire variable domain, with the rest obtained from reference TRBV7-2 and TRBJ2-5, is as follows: GAGVSQSPSNKVTEKGKDVELRCDPISGHTALYWYRQSLGQGLEFLIYFQGNSAPDKSGLPSDRFSAERTGGSVSTLTIQRTQQEDSAVYLCASSPSTAGGETQYFGPGTRLLVL.

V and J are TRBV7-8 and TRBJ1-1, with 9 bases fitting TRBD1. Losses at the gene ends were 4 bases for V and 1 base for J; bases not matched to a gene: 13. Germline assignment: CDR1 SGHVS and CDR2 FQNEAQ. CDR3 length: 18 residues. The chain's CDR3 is CASSSWGQGSRQNTEAFF. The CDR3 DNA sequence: TGTGCCAGCAGCTCTTGGGGACAGGGATCGAGGCAGAACACTGAAGCTTTCTTT.

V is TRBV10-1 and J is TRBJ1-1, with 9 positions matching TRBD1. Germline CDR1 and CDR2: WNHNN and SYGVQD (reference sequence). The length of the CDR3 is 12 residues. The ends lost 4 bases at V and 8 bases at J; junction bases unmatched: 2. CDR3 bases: TGCGCCAGCAGTGGGGACAGGGCCGAAGCTTTCTTT. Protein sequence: CASSGDRAEAFF.

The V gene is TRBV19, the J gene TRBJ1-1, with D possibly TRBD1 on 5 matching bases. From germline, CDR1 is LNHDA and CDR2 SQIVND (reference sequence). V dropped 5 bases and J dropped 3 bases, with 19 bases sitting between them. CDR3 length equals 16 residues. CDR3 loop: CASSGTRSGAYTEAFF. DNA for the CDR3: TGTGCCAGTAGTGGGACGAGGAGCGGGGCTTACACTGAAGCTTTCTTT. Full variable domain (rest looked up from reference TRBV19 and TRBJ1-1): DGGITQSPKYLFRKEGQNVTLSCEQNLNHDAMYWYRQDPGQGLRLIYYSQIVNDFQKGDIAEGYSVSREKKESFPLTVTSAQKNPTAFYLCASSGTRSGAYTEAFFGQGTRLTVV.

The CDR3 region has the DNA TGTGCCAGCAGCTCTTACAGGGGTGCGACCTATAATTCACCCCTCCACTTT. This encodes CASSSYRGATYNSPLHF. The chain couples TRBV7-2 to TRBJ1-6, with 7 bases that match TRBD1. CDR1 is SGHTA, CDR2 FQGNSA, per germline. There are 17 residues in the CDR3. The V and J ends lost 4 bases and 2 bases, in that order; junction bases with no gene match: 8.

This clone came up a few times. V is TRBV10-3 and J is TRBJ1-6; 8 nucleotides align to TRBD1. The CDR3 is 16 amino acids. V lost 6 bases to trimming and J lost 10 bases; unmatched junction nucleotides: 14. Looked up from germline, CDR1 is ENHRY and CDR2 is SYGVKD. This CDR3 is CAIRPSSGTGLSPLHF. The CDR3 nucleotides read TGTGCCATCAGGCCCAGCTCCGGGACAGGATTATCACCCCTCCACTTT.

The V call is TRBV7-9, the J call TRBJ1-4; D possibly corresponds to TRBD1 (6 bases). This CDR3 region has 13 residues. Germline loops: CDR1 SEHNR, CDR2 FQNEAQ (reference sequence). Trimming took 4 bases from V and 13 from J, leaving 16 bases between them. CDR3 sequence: CASSSYDIGGLFF. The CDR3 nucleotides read TGTGCCAGCAGCTCCTACGACATAGGGGGACTGTTTTTT.

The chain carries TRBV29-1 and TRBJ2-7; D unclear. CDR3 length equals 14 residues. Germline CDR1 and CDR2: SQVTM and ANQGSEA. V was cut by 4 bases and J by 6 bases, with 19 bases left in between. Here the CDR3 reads CSVVSSAATGEQYF. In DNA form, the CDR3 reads TGCAGCGTTGTTAGTAGTGCGGCTACCGGCGAGCAGTACTTC.

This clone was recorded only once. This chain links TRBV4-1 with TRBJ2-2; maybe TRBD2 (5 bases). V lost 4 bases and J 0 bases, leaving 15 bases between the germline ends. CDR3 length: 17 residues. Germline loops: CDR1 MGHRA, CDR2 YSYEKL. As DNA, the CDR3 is TGCGCCAGCAGCCCACCTCGGGGAAGACCGAACACCGGGGAGCTGTTTTTT. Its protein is CASSPPRGRPNTGELFF.

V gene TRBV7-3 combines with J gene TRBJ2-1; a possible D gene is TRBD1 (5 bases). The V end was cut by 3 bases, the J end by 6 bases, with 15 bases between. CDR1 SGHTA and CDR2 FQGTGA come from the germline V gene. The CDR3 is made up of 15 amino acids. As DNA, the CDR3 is TGTGCCAGCAGCTTCTCTGGGGCTTTCATCAATGAGCAGTTCTTC. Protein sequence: CASSFSGAFINEQFF.

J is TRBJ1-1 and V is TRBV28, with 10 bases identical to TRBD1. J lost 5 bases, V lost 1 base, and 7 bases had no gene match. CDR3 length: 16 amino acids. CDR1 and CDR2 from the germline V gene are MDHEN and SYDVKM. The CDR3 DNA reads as TGTGCCAGCAGTTTATTGGGACAGGGGTTGGATACTGAAGCTTTCTTT. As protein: CASSLLGQGLDTEAFF. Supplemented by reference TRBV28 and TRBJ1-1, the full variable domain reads DVKVTQSSRYLVKRTGEKVFLECVQDMDHENMFWYRQDPGLGLRLIYFSYDVKMKEKGDIPEGYSVSREKKERFSLILESASTNQTSMYLCASSLLGQGLDTEAFFGQGTRLTVV.

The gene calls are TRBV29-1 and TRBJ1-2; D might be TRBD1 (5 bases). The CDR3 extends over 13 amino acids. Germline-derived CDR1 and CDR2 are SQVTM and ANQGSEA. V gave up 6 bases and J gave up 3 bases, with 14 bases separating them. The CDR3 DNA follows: TGCAGCGTACCTGCGGGGGGGGACTATGGCTACACCTTC. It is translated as CSVPAGGDYGYTF.

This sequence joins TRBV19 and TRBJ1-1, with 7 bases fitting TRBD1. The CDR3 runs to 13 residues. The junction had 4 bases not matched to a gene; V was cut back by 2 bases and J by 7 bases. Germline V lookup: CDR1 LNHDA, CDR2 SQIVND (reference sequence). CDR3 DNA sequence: TGTGCCAGTAGTATACAGGGGGAGGATGAAGCTTTCTTT. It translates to CASSIQGEDEAFF.